The 8 T cell receptor beta chains reported below all come from one sample, sequenced in a study of response to subunit inactivated influenza vaccine. MiXCR was run by TCRdb on the RT-PCR reads, yielding one entry per CDR3 protein. The repertoire holds around 850,000 distinct CDR3 sequences, with roughly 18% as singletons. Source: PBMCs from blood, taken less than 6 days after vaccination. The origin of the receptors is a man aged 50 to 60 who received an inactivated influenza vaccine.

The chain uses TRBV4-3 and TRBJ2-1; 8 nucleotides agree with TRBD1. The CDR3 contains 15 residues. With V trimmed by 0 bases and J by 6 bases, 4 bases remained unmatched. The germline V gene has CDR1 LGHNA and CDR2 YSLEER. The CDR3: CASSQDFTGGNEQFF. Here the CDR3 DNA reads TGCGCCAGCAGCCAAGATTTCACAGGGGGCAATGAGCAGTTCTTC.

This clonotype has only a few counts. The chain uses TRBV15 and TRBJ2-1, with TRBD2 matching over 7 bases. Germline-derived CDR1 and CDR2 are LNHNV and YYDKDF (reference sequence). V gave up 0 bases and J gave up 8 bases; unmatched junction bases: 10. The CDR3 length is 16 residues. In DNA form, the CDR3 reads TGTGCCACCAGCAGAGATGGGGGAGGGATTATAGATGAGCAGTTCTTC. Translation: CATSRDGGGIIDEQFF.

V and J are TRBV27 and TRBJ2-1, with 12 bases lining up with TRBD2. Looked up from germline, CDR1 is MNHEY and CDR2 is SMNVEV (reference sequence). The CDR3 is 16 amino acids. Germline trimming cut 5 bases from V and 4 bases from J; bases unmatched to any gene: 6. The CDR3 loop is CASSPFTSGGYNEQFF. DNA of the CDR3: TGTGCCAGCAGTCCCTTTACTAGCGGGGGGTACAATGAGCAGTTCTTC.

There are many counts of this clonotype. The V call is TRBV12-3 or TRBV12-4, the J call TRBJ1-6; 9 bases align to TRBD1. With 5 bases clipped from V and 7 bases from J, the junction kept 3 bases outside the gene matches. The CDR3 consists of 14 residues. This CDR3 is CASSGQGFNSPLHF. In DNA, the CDR3 is TGTGCCAGCAGTGGACAGGGGTTCAATTCACCCCTCCACTTT.

The genes are TRBV10-3 and TRBJ1-1, with unresolved D. Deletions cut 7 bases from V and 2 bases from J, with 11 bases between. The CDR3 totals 13 residues. Germline V CDR1 and CDR2: ENHRY, SYGVKD. This CDR3 reads CAITRVANTEAFF. In DNA form, the CDR3 reads TGTGCCATCACACGGGTAGCTAACACTGAAGCTTTCTTT.

The sample holds a few counts of this clonotype. The V gene is TRBV3-1, the J gene TRBJ2-4; D is possibly TRBD2 (7 bases). The CDR3 consists of 17 residues. Germline V CDR1 and CDR2: LGHDT, YNNKEL (reference sequence). V was trimmed by 1 base and J by 2 bases, leaving 15 bases between them. DNA of the CDR3: TGTGCCAGCAGCCAAGGGGTGGGGGGGGCACCCAAAAACATTCAGTACTTC. This encodes CASSQGVGGAPKNIQYF.

The gene calls are TRBV7-3 and TRBJ2-3, with 9 bases identical to TRBD1. With 0 bases clipped from V and 5 bases from J, the junction kept 9 bases outside the gene matches. The CDR3 has 17 residues. Per germline, CDR1 SGHTA and CDR2 FQGTGA. As DNA, the CDR3 is TGTGCCAGCAGCTTAACGGCCAGGACAGGGGTAGGAGATACGCAGTATTTT. Amino acid sequence: CASSLTARTGVGDTQYF.

This clonotype came up a few times. The J gene is TRBJ2-3, the V gene TRBV6-1; D ambiguous. The CDR3 spans 13 residues. V was clipped by 6 bases and J by 0 bases, with 7 bases between them. CDR1 is MNHNS, CDR2 SASEGT, per germline. The CDR3 spells CASRLLSTDTQYF. In nucleotides, the CDR3 is TGTGCCAGCAGGCTACTAAGCACAGATACGCAGTATTTT.